These T cell receptor beta chains were read from a single sample in a study of a mutant IDH1 vaccine in newly diagnosed glioma. The antigens these receptors bind are not known. Using immunoSEQ multiplex PCR, the repertoire was profiled, and TCRdb retains in-frame clones only, with some absent. The sample includes roughly 51,000 clones, approximately 79% of them seen just once. Sequenced here: PBMCs, sampled from a glioma patient whose treatment included an IDH1 peptide vaccine. The receptors stem from a man aged 35-49 years with glioma. The CDR3 runs from the conserved cysteine through the conserved F or W.

v_gene: TRBV7-2
j_gene: TRBJ1-1
CDR3aa: CASSLYPDFKGYNTEAFF

v_gene: TRBV5-1
j_gene: TRBJ1-2
CDR3aa: CASNEGQEIYGYTF

v_gene: TRBV9
j_gene: TRBJ1-2
CDR3aa: CASSLRRGQGGGYTF

v_gene: TRBV14
j_gene: TRBJ1-1
CDR3aa: CASSQRRLTGNTEAFF

v_gene: TRBV5-1
j_gene: TRBJ1-1
CDR3aa: CASSLGAQGGTEAFF

v_gene: TRBV7-8
j_gene: TRBJ2-2
CDR3aa: CASSLGFRGKNTGELFF

v_gene: TRBV7-9
j_gene: TRBJ2-1
CDR3aa: CAASGGASYNEQFF

v_gene: TRBV4-1
j_gene: TRBJ1-1
CDR3aa: CASSHPRSGDGTEAFF

v_gene: TRBV29-1
j_gene: TRBJ2-5
CDR3aa: CSARTSGGTGETQYF

v_gene: TRBV7-9
j_gene: TRBJ2-1
CDR3aa: CAGGVAFF

v_gene: TRBV10-2
j_gene: TRBJ2-7
CDR3aa: CASSSFPPVEQYF

v_gene: TRBV4-1
j_gene: TRBJ2-3
CDR3aa: CASSQEYGGKTDTQYF

v_gene: TRBV5-1
j_gene: TRBJ1-2
CDR3aa: CASSAGSEFGYGYTF

v_gene: TRBV9
j_gene: TRBJ2-7
CDR3aa: CASSATLYRDSGHEQYF

v_gene: TRBV6-4
j_gene: TRBJ2-7
CDR3aa: CAGDRSYEQYF

v_gene: TRBV5-1
j_gene: TRBJ1-2
CDR3aa: CASSFFGTGLPQANYGYTF

v_gene: TRBV5-4
j_gene: TRBJ1-2
CDR3aa: CASSPGGGRGYGYTF

v_gene: TRBV7-9
j_gene: TRBJ1-1
CDR3aa: CASSSGHNTEAFF